This T cell receptor beta chain was sequenced during a study of T cell clonotyping in hematopoietic cell transplantation. V dropped 6 bases and J dropped 3; count of bases not matched to a gene: 11. This CDR3 has 15 amino acids. CDR1 is LNHDA, CDR2 SQIVND, per germline (reference sequence). The table came from immunoSEQ multiplex PCR; TCRdb's copy has only in-frame clones and leaves some out. The sample includes roughly 9,100 clones, 90% to 95% of them seen just once. Concerning this clone itself: What it binds is unknown.

Findings and caveats of the study: Pathologically expanded recipient clonotypes increased progressively from day 30 to day 180 as diversity fell. Few recipient clonotypes overlapped donors; over 95% were de novo at given depth.

The sequence derives from a male patient in his fifties who had an allogeneic stem cell transplant from a related donor, so T cells may come from the graft donor. Some clones in this sample may be carry-over from other donors' samples. This specimen was PBMCs, taken 100 days after allogeneic stem cell transplant. The V gene is TRBV19, the J gene TRBJ2-7; 7 bases are a match to TRBD2. As DNA, the CDR3 is TGTGCCAGTAGGCGCCGGGGGGAGACTTTCTACGAGCAGTACTTC. Translation: CASRRRGETFYEQYF.